Following are 8 T cell receptor beta chains from one sample sequenced in a study of blood T cells in healthy people across ages (dated by TCRdb to about 2015). The library came from 5' RACE. The listed sequencing device is Illumina HiSeq 2500. A second PCR of roughly 7 to 12 cycles was run with a J-beta primer mix and a sample-barcoded 5' primer. TCRdb reanalyzed the raw reads on its own, using fastp at Q25 for trimming and MiXCR for clone calling, and kept in-frame beta chains. All rows with the same CDR3 protein become a single entry with the most common DNA and genes. The sample table holds about 1 million distinct CDR3 sequences, of which less than 50% were seen once. Under 20% of the sample goes to the ten largest clones. Sequences were obtained from blood. Source of these receptors: a woman aged 55-75 years in good health.

V is TRBV4-1 and J is TRBJ2-1; D remains ambiguous. This CDR3 contains 13 residues. Per the germline V gene, CDR1 is MGHRA and CDR2 is YSYEKL. The V end lost 1 base, the J end lost 9 bases, and 10 bases lay between the germline ends. The CDR3 coding sequence is TGCGCCAGCAGCCAAGTGTATGTCCGTGAGCAGTTCTTC. It specifies CASSQVYVREQFF.

V and J are TRBV6-1 and TRBJ2-1; TRBD2 aligns across 7 bases. CDR1 is MNHNS, CDR2 SASEGT, per germline. The junction had 18 bases not matched to a gene; V was cut back by 10 bases and J by 9 bases. CDR3 length: 15 residues. The CDR3 DNA reads TGTGCCAACTCTAATAGGGCTAGCGGTGGTAGTGAGCAGTTCTTC. This gives the protein CANSNRASGGSEQFF.

This clonotype was seen only a few times. A much larger clone sits a single nucleotide away, making a read error possible. V usage is TRBV4-1 and J usage is TRBJ1-2, with 8 bases matching TRBD1. With V trimmed by 7 bases and J by 6 bases, 10 bases remained unmatched. CDR1 is MGHRA and CDR2 is YSYEKL in the germline V gene. This CDR3 is built from 14 residues. The CDR3 nucleotides are TGCGCCAGCACCCGATCCGGACAGGGCGATGGCTACACCTTC. Translated, it gives CASTRSGQGDGYTF.

This clonotype showed up many times. J is TRBJ1-6 and V is TRBV30, with TRBD1 identical over 7 bases. CDR1 is GTSNPN, CDR2 SVGIG, per germline (reference sequence). There are 16 residues in the CDR3. V dropped 3 bases and J dropped 6; count of bases not matched to a gene: 11. CDR3 in amino acids: CAWSTFGTELNSPLHF. The CDR3 nucleotides read TGTGCCTGGAGCACATTCGGGACAGAGCTTAATTCACCCCTCCACTTT.

The rearrangement links TRBV12-3 or TRBV12-4 to TRBJ2-5; D might be TRBD1 (6 bases). TRBJ2-7 matches the DNA end more closely, so the J call is doubtful. CDR3 length: 13 amino acids. This CDR3 is CASSPPRDNEQYF. The CDR3 DNA reads TGTGCCAGCAGCCCCCCCCGGGACAACGAGCAGTACTTC.

This clonotype occurred a few times. This chain uses TRBV4-1 with TRBJ2-7; 8 nucleotides align to TRBD1. In germline, CDR1 is MGHRA, CDR2 YSYEKL. Trimming took 3 bases from V and 0 from J; bases not matched to a gene: 4. CDR3 size: 15 residues. The CDR3 sequence is CASSQHGTGSYEQYF. The CDR3 nucleotides read TGCGCCAGCAGCCAGCACGGGACAGGCTCCTACGAGCAGTACTTC.

The chain recombines TRBV7-9 with TRBJ2-1, with 7 bases identical to TRBD1. The germline CDR1 and CDR2 sequences are SEHNR and FQNEAQ (reference sequence). J lost 2 bases, V lost 1 base, and 5 bases had no gene match. CDR3 length equals 16 residues. CDR3 region: CASSLGQGTPYNEQFF. CDR3 nucleotides: TGTGCCAGCAGCTTAGGACAGGGAACCCCCTACAATGAGCAGTTCTTC.

This clonotype was seen a handful of times. V and J are TRBV28 and TRBJ2-3, with D possibly TRBD2 on 6 matching bases. The CDR3 consists of 16 residues. Trimming pared 7 bases from V and 2 bases from J, leaving 19 bases between. Germline CDR1 MDHEN, CDR2 SYDVKM. In DNA, the CDR3 is TGTGCCAGCAACCCGGGACTTCAAATATACACAGATACGCAGTATTTT. Translating gives CASNPGLQIYTDTQYF.